Each of the 30 T cell receptor beta chains below was sequenced from the same sample in a study of molecular identifiers for immune sequencing clone quantification. In TCRdb, the PCR reads were re-called with MiXCR into one record per CDR3 protein. The sample consists of about 640,000 distinct CDR3 sequences, about 20% of them appearing once. Specimen: naive CD8+ T cells from blood, with Jurkat cell RNA spiked in. The subset here: FACS-sorted CD8+CD4-CCR7+CD45RA+ naive T cells. All receptors come from a human donor in good health. Some libraries in this study had Jurkat cell RNA spiked in.

This clonotype was picked up many times. The chain recombines TRBV6-6 with TRBJ2-3, with D unclear. The V end was cut by 2 bases, the J end by 2 bases, with 5 bases between. CDR1 MNHNY and CDR2 SVGAGI come from the germline V gene (reference sequence). The CDR3 has 13 amino acids. The CDR3 bases are TGTGCCAGCAGTTACCATTACACAGATACGCAGTATTTT. Its translation: CASSYHYTDTQYF.

Worth noting for this clonotype: A much larger clone sits a single nucleotide away, making a read error possible. J is TRBJ1-5 and V is TRBV11-2, with D tentatively TRBD1 (5 bases). Germline CDR1 is SGHAT and CDR2 is FQNNGV. The CDR3 extends over 15 amino acids. This CDR3 reads CAGSLAPGSNQPQHF. As DNA, the CDR3 is TGTGCCGGCAGCTTAGCGCCAGGGAGCAATCAGCCCCAGCATTTT.

This clonotype was detected ten times or more. The chain couples TRBV29-1 to TRBJ2-7, with 9 positions matching TRBD2. Trimming at V came to 3 bases and at J to 0 bases, leaving 3 bases not matched to a gene. CDR1 and CDR2 from the germline V gene are SQVTM and ANQGSEA. The CDR3 has 14 residues. CDR3 in amino acids: CSVEREGSSYEQYF. The CDR3 DNA follows: TGCAGCGTTGAGCGGGAGGGTAGCTCCTACGAGCAGTACTTC.

Points on this clonotype: As the CDR3 is not closed by the conserved phenylalanine or tryptophan, this likely results from a read error. CDR3 in amino acids: CASSIMDSFTGELFL. Here the CDR3 DNA reads TGTGCCAGTAGTATAATGGACAGTTTCACCGGGGAGCTGTTTTTA. V and J are TRBV19 and TRBJ2-2, with D possibly being TRBD1 (6 bases). Germline lookup yields CDR1 LNHDA and CDR2 SQIVND (reference sequence). V was trimmed by 2 bases and J by 4 bases, leaving 11 bases between them. The CDR3 contains 15 residues.

This clonotype was observed many times. The chain uses TRBV5-4 and TRBJ2-3; 10 nucleotides line up with TRBD1. This CDR3 is 16 amino acids long. In germline, CDR1 is SGHNT, CDR2 YYREEE (reference sequence). Trimming cost V 2 bases and J 3 bases; bases outside gene matches: 6. CDR3: CASSFGDRGYTDTQYF. In DNA form, the CDR3 reads TGTGCCAGCAGCTTCGGGGACAGGGGTTATACAGATACGCAGTATTTT.

The table lists this clonotype with many counts. The gene calls are TRBV6-6 and TRBJ2-2; D might be TRBD1 (5 bases). The length of the CDR3 is 16 residues. The germline CDR1 and CDR2 sequences are MNHNY and SVGAGI (reference sequence). V was clipped by 0 bases and J by 5 bases, with 13 bases between them. CDR3 sequence (DNA): TGTGCCAGCAGTTACTCGATTACAGGTCCGACCGGGGAGCTGTTTTTT. Translation gives CASSYSITGPTGELFF.

The table lists this clonotype with many counts. The chain carries TRBV12-3 or TRBV12-4 and TRBJ2-5, with D possibly TRBD1 on 6 matching bases. The germline V and J ends were trimmed by 2 bases and 4 bases, with 14 bases remaining between them. The CDR3 covers 15 residues. The CDR3 sequence: CASSLTEGGRETQYF. The CDR3 DNA follows: TGTGCCAGCAGTTTAACGGAAGGGGGACGAGAGACCCAGTACTTC.

This clonotype was observed at least ten times. J is TRBJ1-6 and V is TRBV7-9; D perhaps matches TRBD1 (6 bases). There are 16 residues in the CDR3. Trimming pared 6 bases from V and 5 bases from J, leaving 17 bases between. Germline V lookup: CDR1 SEHNR, CDR2 FQNEAQ (reference sequence). The CDR3 region is CASSYLTGNHNSPLHF. The CDR3 nucleotides are TGTGCCAGCAGTTACCTTACAGGGAACCATAATTCACCCCTCCACTTT.

This sequence joins TRBV10-3 and TRBJ2-3, with TRBD2 matching over 13 bases. The CDR3 has 17 amino acids. CDR1 is ENHRY and CDR2 is SYGVKD in the germline V gene. J gave up 1 base and V 6 bases, and 7 bases lay outside the gene matches. The CDR3 here is CAIRELAGGLGTDTQYF. DNA for the CDR3: TGTGCCATCAGGGAACTAGCGGGAGGGCTGGGCACAGATACGCAGTATTTT.

This chain links TRBV29-1 with TRBJ2-5; the D gene is possibly TRBD2 (5 bases). There are 13 residues in the CDR3. V was clipped by 4 bases and J by 0 bases, with 9 bases between them. The germline gives CDR1 SQVTM, CDR2 ANQGSEA. CDR3 DNA sequence: TGCAGCGTTGGGAGCGGATACCAAGAGACCCAGTACTTC. Protein product: CSVGSGYQETQYF.

This clonotype was observed a handful of times. The chain recombines TRBV27 with TRBJ2-7; D gene unclear. Germline-derived CDR1 and CDR2 are MNHEY and SMNVEV (reference sequence). The CDR3 totals 13 residues. V lost 3 bases, J lost 3 bases, and 9 bases lay in between. DNA for the CDR3: TGTGCCAGCAGTTTCCGGCCCATCTACGAGCAGTACTTC. Protein sequence: CASSFRPIYEQYF.

The chain links TRBV7-6 to TRBJ2-5; D is possibly TRBD2 (6 bases). The CDR3 is 16 residues long. The germline V gene has CDR1 SGHVS and CDR2 FNYEAQ. Trimming stripped 3 bases from V and 3 bases from J, with 17 bases between. The CDR3 loop is CASSLWGETNKETQYF. The CDR3 bases are TGTGCCAGCAGCTTGTGGGGGGAAACTAACAAAGAGACCCAGTACTTC.

The CDR3 coding sequence is TGTGCCAGCAGTTTAACCGTCCCAGGGGAGCAGTTCTTC. Amino acid sequence: CASSLTVPGEQFF. This chain uses TRBV12-3 or TRBV12-4 with TRBJ2-1; tentative D call: TRBD1 (5 bases). The CDR3 loop spans 13 amino acids. The V end lost 2 bases, the J end lost 10 bases, and 12 bases lay between the germline ends.

This clonotype was counted many times. V usage is TRBV5-5 and J usage is TRBJ2-5, with D perhaps matching TRBD1 or TRBD2 (6 bases each). The germline V and J ends were trimmed by 1 base and 1 base, with 20 bases remaining between them. The CDR3 loop spans 18 amino acids. CDR1 SGHKS and CDR2 YYEKEE come from the germline V gene (reference sequence). The CDR3 DNA reads TGTGCCAGCAGCTTGCTTTCTGGGGGGCCCATGGTCCAAGAGACCCAGTACTTC. As protein: CASSLLSGGPMVQETQYF.

This clonotype was counted at least ten times. The V gene is TRBV30, the J gene TRBJ2-1, with TRBD1 matching 7 bases. The CDR3 extends over 14 amino acids. Germline CDR1 GTSNPN, CDR2 SVGIG (reference sequence). V trimming: 4 bases; J trimming: 2 bases; junction bases outside the gene matches: 5. CDR3 in DNA: TGTGCCTGGAACAGGGGTCGGACCTACAATGAGCAGTTCTTC. It yields the protein CAWNRGRTYNEQFF. Using reference TRBV30 and TRBJ2-1 for the parts outside the CDR3, the full variable domain is SQTIHQWPATLVQPVGSPLSLECTVEGTSNPNLYWYRQAAGRGLQLLFYSVGIGQISSEVPQNLSASRPQDRQFILSSKKLLLSDSGFYLCAWNRGRTYNEQFFGPGTRLTVL.

This clonotype has more than one count but fewer than ten. V usage is TRBV4-1 and J usage is TRBJ2-3; TRBD2 aligns across 8 bases. Germline trimming cut 1 base from V and 2 bases from J; bases unmatched to any gene: 14. CDR3 length: 19 amino acids. The germline V gene encodes CDR1 MGHRA and CDR2 YSYEKL. In DNA form, the CDR3 reads TGCGCCAGCAGCCAAGTGATTCTGGTGGCGGGAGGTGCCACAGATACGCAGTATTTT. Protein: CASSQVILVAGGATDTQYF.

In its sample, this clonotype was seen many times. The gene calls are TRBV4-1 and TRBJ1-2; 8 bases are a match to TRBD1. This CDR3 is built from 15 residues. Germline loops: CDR1 MGHRA, CDR2 YSYEKL. The junction had 4 bases not matched to a gene; V was cut back by 0 bases and J by 4 bases. The CDR3, as DNA: TGCGCCAGCAGCCAAGAGGACAGGGAAACCTATGGCTACACCTTC. It is translated as CASSQEDRETYGYTF.

This clonotype was counted only a few times. The rearrangement joins TRBV19 to TRBJ2-7; TRBD1 agrees at 7 bases. V was clipped by 2 bases and J by 2 bases; unmatched bases: 9. CDR1 and CDR2 from the germline V gene are LNHDA and SQIVND (reference sequence). The CDR3 runs to 16 residues. The CDR3 here is CASSIRERQGTYEQYF. CDR3 coding DNA: TGTGCCAGTAGTATAAGGGAGCGACAGGGCACCTACGAGCAGTACTTC.

There are many counts of this clonotype. This chain links TRBV5-1 with TRBJ1-4; the D gene is possibly TRBD1 (5 bases). Per germline, CDR1 SGHRS and CDR2 YFSETQ. V shed 4 bases and J shed 0 bases, with 13 bases lying between them. This CDR3 is built from 16 residues. In DNA form, the CDR3 reads TGCGCCAGCAGCCGGGACGAATGGGCAACTAATGAAAAACTGTTTTTT. Amino acids: CASSRDEWATNEKLFF.

The chain has TRBV4-3 and TRBJ2-5; D is ambiguous. The V and J ends lost 4 bases and 1 base respectively, with 10 bases between them. The CDR3 is 14 amino acids. Per germline, CDR1 LGHNA and CDR2 YSLEER. The CDR3 here is CASSPFLAQETQYF. As DNA, the CDR3 is TGCGCCAGCAGCCCCTTCTTGGCCCAAGAGACCCAGTACTTC.

The chain is built from TRBV4-1 and TRBJ2-7; TRBD2 matches 12 bases. V dropped 0 bases and J dropped 4; count of bases not matched to a gene: 4. The CDR3 contains 16 residues. CDR1 and CDR2 from the germline V gene are MGHRA and YSYEKL. The CDR3 DNA reads TGCGCCAGCAGCCAAGATCCTAGCGGGAGGGCTTACGAGCAGTACTTC. This sequence encodes CASSQDPSGRAYEQYF.

As concerns this clonotype: Compared with germline, one end of the junction differs, possibly owing to a read error. This chain uses TRBV10-1 with TRBJ2-3; D is undetermined. Germline V lookup: CDR1 WNHNN, CDR2 SYGVQD (reference sequence). This CDR3 contains 12 residues. Here the CDR3 reads CASSEPTDTRYF. The CDR3 bases are TGCGCCAGCAGTGAGCCTACAGATACGCGGTATTTT.

The rearrangement joins TRBV12-3 or TRBV12-4 to TRBJ2-1; D gene unclear. The CDR3 has 13 residues. V was trimmed by 1 base and J by 10 bases, leaving 11 bases between them. CDR3 coding DNA: TGTGCCAGCAGTTTAGAGATCCCATACGAGCAGTTCTTC. Translated: CASSLEIPYEQFF.

This clonotype was counted at least ten times. The chain has TRBV7-2 and TRBJ2-3; perhaps TRBD1 as D (6 bases). The CDR3 loop spans 15 amino acids. V lost 7 bases and J 4 bases, leaving 18 bases between the germline ends. The germline V gene encodes CDR1 SGHTA and CDR2 FQGNSA. The CDR3 sequence: CASTSTGSLADTQYF. The CDR3 coding sequence is TGTGCCAGCACCTCCACAGGGTCTCTAGCAGATACGCAGTATTTT.

This chain links TRBV29-1 with TRBJ2-3, with 7 bases lining up with TRBD2. Germline V gene lookup returns CDR1 SQVTM and CDR2 ANQGSEA. V trimming: 3 bases; J trimming: 4 bases; junction bases outside the gene matches: 19. The CDR3 runs to 18 residues. CDR3 DNA sequence: TGCAGCGTTGATGGAGTGACGCGAACTGGGGGGAGGGCAGATACGCAGTATTTT. Amino acids: CSVDGVTRTGGRADTQYF.

Many counts were recorded for this clonotype. The chain combines TRBV7-9 with TRBJ2-3; no clear D. Germline loops: CDR1 SEHNR, CDR2 FQNEAQ (reference sequence). V lost 11 bases, J lost 6 bases, and 15 bases lay in between. The CDR3 has 12 amino acids. This CDR3 is CAYDLILDTQYF. The DNA for the CDR3 is TGTGCCTACGACTTAATTCTCGATACGCAGTATTTT.

This clonotype has at least ten counts. A read error may be the cause here, since a much bigger clone is one base away. The V and J genes are TRBV6-2 or TRBV6-3 and TRBJ2-1; D unresolved. CDR3 length equals 12 residues. Germline V gene lookup returns CDR1 MNHEY and CDR2 SVGEGT. Trimming cost V 2 bases and J 5 bases, with 4 bases left between them. In nucleotides, the CDR3 is TGTGCCAGCAGTTACGGGGACAATGAGCAGTTCTTC. It encodes CASSYGDNEQFF.

This clonotype appeared a few times. The gene calls are TRBV12-3 or TRBV12-4 and TRBJ2-5; D is unclear. The V and J ends lost 7 bases and 1 base respectively, with 16 bases between them. The CDR3 covers 15 residues. The CDR3 DNA reads as TGTGCCAGCACCGCCCAAGGCAGGCCCCAAGAGACCCAGTACTTC. Translated: CASTAQGRPQETQYF.

This clonotype was recorded only once. At one end the junction does not follow the germline gene, possibly because of a read error. The chain links TRBV7-9 to TRBJ2-2; 9 bases are a match to TRBD2. Germline lookup yields CDR1 SEHNR and CDR2 FQNEAQ (reference sequence). The CDR3 extends over 13 amino acids. CDR3 residues: CVSSGGLTGELFF. CDR3 DNA: TGTGTCAGCAGCGGGGGGCTCACCGGGGAGCTGTTTTTT.

This clonotype was detected many times. The chain joins TRBV29-1 to TRBJ2-3, with 7 bases lining up with TRBD2. Germline V gives CDR1 SQVTM, CDR2 ANQGSEA. There are 15 residues in the CDR3. V was clipped by 5 bases and J by 1 base; unmatched bases: 9. In DNA, the CDR3 is TGCAGCGTTAAGGGCGGCGCGGGGGGCACAGATACGCAGTATTTT. This sequence encodes CSVKGGAGGTDTQYF.